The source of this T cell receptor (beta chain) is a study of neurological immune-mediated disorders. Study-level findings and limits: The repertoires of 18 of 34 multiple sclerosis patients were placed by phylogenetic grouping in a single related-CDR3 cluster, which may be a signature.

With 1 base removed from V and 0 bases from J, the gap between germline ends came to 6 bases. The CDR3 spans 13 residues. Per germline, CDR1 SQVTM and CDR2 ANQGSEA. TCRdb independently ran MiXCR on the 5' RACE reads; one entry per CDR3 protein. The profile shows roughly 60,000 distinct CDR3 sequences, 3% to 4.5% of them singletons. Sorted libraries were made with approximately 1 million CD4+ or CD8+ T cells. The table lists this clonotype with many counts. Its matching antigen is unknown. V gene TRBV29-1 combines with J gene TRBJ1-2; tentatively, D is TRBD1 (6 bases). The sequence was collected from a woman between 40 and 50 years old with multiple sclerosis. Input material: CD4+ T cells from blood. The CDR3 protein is CSVEGTANYGYTF. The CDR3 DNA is TGCAGCGTTGAAGGGACAGCTAACTATGGCTACACCTTC.